Given below is one T cell receptor (beta chain) in context. The record originates from a study of OX40 agonist ivuxolimab in advanced cancers. Study details: A male proportion of 82.7% was recorded, with mean age around 60 years and range roughly 23 to 79. Therapy given before enrollment (anti-PD-1, anti-PD-L1 or anti-CTLA-4) was allowed, and around 41% had some.

TCRdb keeps only in-frame clones here, not all; method: immunoSEQ multiplex PCR. The repertoire holds tens of thousands of clones, with 70% to 80% as singletons. The length of the CDR3 is 15 residues. Trimming removed 5 bases from V and 5 bases from J; junction bases left unmatched: 6. Looked up from germline, CDR1 is SGHTA and CDR2 is FQGNSA. This specimen was CD4+ or CD8+ T cells sorted from blood, taken in a trial of the OX40 agonist ivuxolimab. The V gene is TRBV7-2, the J gene TRBJ1-6, with 7 bases fitting TRBD1. This sequence originates from an adult with an advanced solid tumor such as melanoma, head and neck, liver or kidney cancer. CDR3 coding DNA: TGTGCCAGCAGCACCCGGGACAGCGATAATTCACCCCTCCACTTT. Translated: CASSTRDSDNSPLHF.